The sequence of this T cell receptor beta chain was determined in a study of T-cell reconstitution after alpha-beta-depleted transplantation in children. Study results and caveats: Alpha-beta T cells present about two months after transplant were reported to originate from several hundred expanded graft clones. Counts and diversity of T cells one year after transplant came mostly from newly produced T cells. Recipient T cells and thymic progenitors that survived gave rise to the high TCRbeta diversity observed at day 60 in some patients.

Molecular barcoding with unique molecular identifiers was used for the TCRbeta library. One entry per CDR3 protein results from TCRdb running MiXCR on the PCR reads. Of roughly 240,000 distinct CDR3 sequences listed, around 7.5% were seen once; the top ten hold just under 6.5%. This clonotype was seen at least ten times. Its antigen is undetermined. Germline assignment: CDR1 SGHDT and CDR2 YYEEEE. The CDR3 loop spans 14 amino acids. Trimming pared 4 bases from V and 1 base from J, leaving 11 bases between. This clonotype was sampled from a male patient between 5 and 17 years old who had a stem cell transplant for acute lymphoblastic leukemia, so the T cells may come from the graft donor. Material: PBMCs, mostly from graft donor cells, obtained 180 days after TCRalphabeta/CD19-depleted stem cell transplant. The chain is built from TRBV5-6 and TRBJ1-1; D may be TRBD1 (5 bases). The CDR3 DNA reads TGTGCCAGCAGCCTCGGACACCCGAACACTGAAGCTTTCTTT. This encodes CASSLGHPNTEAFF.